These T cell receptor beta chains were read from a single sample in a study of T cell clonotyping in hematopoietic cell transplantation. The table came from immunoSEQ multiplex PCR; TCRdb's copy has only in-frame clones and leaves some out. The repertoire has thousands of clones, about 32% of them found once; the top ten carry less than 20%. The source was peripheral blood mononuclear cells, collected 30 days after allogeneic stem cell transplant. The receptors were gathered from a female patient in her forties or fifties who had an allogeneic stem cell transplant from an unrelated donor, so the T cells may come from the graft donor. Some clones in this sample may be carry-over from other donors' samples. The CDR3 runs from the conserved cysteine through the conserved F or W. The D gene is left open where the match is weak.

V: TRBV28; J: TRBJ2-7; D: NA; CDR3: CASSLDVLGNVDEQYF
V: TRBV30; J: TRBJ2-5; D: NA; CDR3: CAWSYIGTRETQYF
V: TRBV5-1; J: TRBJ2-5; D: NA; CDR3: CASSVGSQGTKETQYF
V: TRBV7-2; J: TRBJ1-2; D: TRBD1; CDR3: CASSSRTGEGYTF
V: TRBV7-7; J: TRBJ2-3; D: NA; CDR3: CASSLGTSGSTEQYF
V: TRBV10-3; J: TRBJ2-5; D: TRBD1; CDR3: CAISELPGTGGGKETQYF
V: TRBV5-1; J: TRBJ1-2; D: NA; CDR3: CASRLTGSGYGYTF
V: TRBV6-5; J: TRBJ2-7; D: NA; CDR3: CASSSIVEQYF
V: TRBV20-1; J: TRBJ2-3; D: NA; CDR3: CSAGPGLAQYF
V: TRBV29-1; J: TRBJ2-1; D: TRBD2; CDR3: CSVGPNLAGEQFF
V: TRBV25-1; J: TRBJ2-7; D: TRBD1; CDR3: CASSETGTGDSEQYF
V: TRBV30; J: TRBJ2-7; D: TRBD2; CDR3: CAWSGPWTSPALYEQYF
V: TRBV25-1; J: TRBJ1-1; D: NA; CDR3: CASRGEFTEAFF
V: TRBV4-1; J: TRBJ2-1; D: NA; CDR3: CASSQEGSYYEQFF
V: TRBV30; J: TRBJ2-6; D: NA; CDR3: CAWTVGFSGANVLTF
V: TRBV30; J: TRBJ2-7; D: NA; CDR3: CAWSPMFYEQYF
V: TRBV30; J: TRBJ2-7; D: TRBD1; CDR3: CAWRRQGATYEQYF
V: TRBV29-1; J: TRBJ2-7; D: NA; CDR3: CSVDREGFYEQYF
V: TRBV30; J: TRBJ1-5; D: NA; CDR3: CAWSNGFSNQPQHF
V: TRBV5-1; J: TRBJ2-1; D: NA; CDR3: CASGGDNEQFF
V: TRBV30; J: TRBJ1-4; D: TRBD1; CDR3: CAWSAGQPTGKLFF
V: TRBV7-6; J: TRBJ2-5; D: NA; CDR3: CASSLELLGSQTQYF
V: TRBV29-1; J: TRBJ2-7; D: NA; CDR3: CSVTFSSYEQYF
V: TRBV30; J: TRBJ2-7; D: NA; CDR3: CALAGGAYEQYF
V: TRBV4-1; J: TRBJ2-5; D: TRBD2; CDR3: CASSQGRTSGQETQYF
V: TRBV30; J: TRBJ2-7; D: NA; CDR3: CAWSDGRSSYEQYF
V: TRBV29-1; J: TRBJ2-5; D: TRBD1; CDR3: CSVTDRGETQYF
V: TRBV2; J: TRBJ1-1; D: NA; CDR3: CASRMGAGLGTEAFF
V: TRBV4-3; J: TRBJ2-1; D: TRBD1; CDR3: CASSPRTGREQFF
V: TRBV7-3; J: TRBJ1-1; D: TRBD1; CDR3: CASSLTGQAGVGAFF
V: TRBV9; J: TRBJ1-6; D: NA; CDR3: CASSVRDAGSPLHF
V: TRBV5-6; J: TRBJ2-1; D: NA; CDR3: CASNPWGERDEQFF
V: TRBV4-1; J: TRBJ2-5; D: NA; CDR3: CASSQDHGAQYF
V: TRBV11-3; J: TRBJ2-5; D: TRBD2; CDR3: CASSSGVQETQYF
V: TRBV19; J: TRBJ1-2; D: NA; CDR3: CASSIGRTDGYTF
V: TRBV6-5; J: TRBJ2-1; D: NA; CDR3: CASSRRESYNEQFF
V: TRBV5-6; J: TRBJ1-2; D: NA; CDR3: CASSTEMVGGYTF
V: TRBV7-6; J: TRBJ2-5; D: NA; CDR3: CASSPVRIQETQYF
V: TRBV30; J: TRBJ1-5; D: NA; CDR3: CAWSVGGEQPQHF
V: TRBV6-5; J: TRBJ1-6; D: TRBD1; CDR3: CASSPRTGNSPLHF
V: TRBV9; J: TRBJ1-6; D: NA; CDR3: CASSVEGAGSPLHF
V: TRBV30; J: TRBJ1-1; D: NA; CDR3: CAWSHSQQAFF
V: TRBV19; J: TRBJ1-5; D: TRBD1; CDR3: CASSIQGATSQPQHF
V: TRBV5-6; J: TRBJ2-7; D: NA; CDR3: CASTPEGEPYEQYF
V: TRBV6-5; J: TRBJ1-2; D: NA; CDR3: CASSLQAANYGYTF
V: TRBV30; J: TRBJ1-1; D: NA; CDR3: CAWSPFPTEAFF
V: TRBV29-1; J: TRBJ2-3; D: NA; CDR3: CSEEGDTDTQYF
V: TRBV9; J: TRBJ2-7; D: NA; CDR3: CASSEEGAEGQREQYF
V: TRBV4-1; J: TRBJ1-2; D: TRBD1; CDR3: CASSLRQGQNYGYTF
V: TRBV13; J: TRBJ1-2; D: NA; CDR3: CASSATHTVGYGYTF
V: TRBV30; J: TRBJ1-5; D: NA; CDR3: CAWSLTGDQPQHF
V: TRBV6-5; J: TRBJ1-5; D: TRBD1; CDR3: CASRTRQGGNQPQHF